Listed here is a single TCR beta chain. These data are taken from a study of technical replicates of blood from a few donors. Produced via immunoSEQ multiplex PCR; TCRdb's table is partial and in-frame only. The repertoire holds approximately 82,000 clones, about 90% seen once, with under 0.3% in the top ten. CDR3 size: 12 residues. V lost 4 bases, J lost 12 bases, and 6 bases stayed unmatched. Per the germline V gene, CDR1 is SEHNR and CDR2 is FQNEAQ (reference sequence). Sequencing used T cells isolated from PBMCs. The TCR comes from a human donor in good health. The chain has TRBV7-9 and TRBJ2-1, with TRBD1 matching over 7 bases. The CDR3 sequence: CASSSPQGVQFF. As DNA, the CDR3 is TGTGCCAGCAGCTCTCCCCAGGGGGTGCAGTTCTTC.